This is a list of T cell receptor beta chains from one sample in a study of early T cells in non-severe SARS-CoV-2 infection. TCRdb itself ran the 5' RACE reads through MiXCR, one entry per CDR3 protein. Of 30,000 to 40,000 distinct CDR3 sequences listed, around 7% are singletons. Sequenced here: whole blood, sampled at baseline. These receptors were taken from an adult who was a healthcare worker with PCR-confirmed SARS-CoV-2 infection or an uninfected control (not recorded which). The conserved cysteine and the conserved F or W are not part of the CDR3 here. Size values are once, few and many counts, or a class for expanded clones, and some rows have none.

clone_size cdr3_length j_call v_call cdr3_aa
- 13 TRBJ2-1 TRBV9 ASSTTGTGVNEQF
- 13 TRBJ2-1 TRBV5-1 ASSQGQGAGNEQF
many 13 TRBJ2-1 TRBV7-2 ASSSRYRENPEQF
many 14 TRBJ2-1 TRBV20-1 SARPSGGAWHNEQF
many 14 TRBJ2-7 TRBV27 ASTPGRVGLAYEQY
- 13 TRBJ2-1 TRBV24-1 ATSDPSGPYNEQF
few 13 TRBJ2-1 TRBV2 ASSEELAGGAEQF
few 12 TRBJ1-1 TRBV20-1 SARRRTGGTEAF
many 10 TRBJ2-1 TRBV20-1 SAQELSGRGF
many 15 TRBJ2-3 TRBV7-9 ASSFLRTSSGTDTQY
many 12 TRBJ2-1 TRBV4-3 ASSQAGLATEQF
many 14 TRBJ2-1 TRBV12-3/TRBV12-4 ASSLSRGTGYNEQF
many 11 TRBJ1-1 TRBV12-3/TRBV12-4 ASRGRSNTEAF
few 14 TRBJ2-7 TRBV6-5 ASSYGMTGYDPEQY